Described below is a single T cell receptor (beta chain) sequence and its context. Antigen unknown. These data originate in a study of CD8 T cells in Susac syndrome. RNA totalling about 0.45 to 1 ug underwent reverse transcription with random hexamers. TCR beta CDR3 was amplified by immunoSEQ covering 54 Vbeta and 13 Jbeta. TCRdb reprocessed the immunoSEQ multiplex PCR reads with MiXCR, giving one entry per CDR3 protein. The sample carries 250,000 or so distinct CDR3 sequences, roughly 95% recorded once. Study-wide points: The study's TCR sequencing and HLA analysis covered a relatively small number of individuals, and the study acknowledged this.

V gave up 1 base and J gave up 4 bases, with 7 bases separating them. Germline V gene sequence: CDR1 MGHRA, CDR2 YSYEKL. The CDR3 extends over 13 amino acids. The sample taken for sequencing was CD4+ T cells from PBMCs. V usage is TRBV4-1 and J usage is TRBJ2-5; the D is unclear. The sequence was collected from a human donor with multiple sclerosis. Written as DNA, the CDR3 is TGCGCCAGCAGCCAAGTTCCTGGAGAGACCCAGTACTTC. Protein product: CASSQVPGETQYF.